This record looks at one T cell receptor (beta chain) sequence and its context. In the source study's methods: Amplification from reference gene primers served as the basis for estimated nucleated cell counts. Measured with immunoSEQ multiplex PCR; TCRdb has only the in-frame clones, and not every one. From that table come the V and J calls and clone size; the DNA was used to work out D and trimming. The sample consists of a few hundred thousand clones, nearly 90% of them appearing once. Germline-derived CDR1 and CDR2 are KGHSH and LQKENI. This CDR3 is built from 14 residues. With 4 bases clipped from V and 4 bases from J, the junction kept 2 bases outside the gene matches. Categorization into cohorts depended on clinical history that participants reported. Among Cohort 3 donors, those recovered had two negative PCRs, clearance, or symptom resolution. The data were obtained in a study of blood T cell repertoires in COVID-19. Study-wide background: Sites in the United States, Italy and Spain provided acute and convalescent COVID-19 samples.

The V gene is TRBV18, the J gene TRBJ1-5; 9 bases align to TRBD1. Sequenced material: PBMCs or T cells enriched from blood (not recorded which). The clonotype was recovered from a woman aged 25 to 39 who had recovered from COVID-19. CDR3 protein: CASSRTGVNQPQHF. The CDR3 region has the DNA TGTGCCAGCTCACGGACAGGGGTGAATCAGCCCCAGCATTTT. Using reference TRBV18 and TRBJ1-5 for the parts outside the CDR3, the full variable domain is NAGVMQNPRHLVRRRGQEARLRCSPMKGHSHVYWYRQLPEEGLKFMVYLQKENIIDESGMPKERFSAEFPKEGPSILRIQQVVRGDSAAYFCASSRTGVNQPQHFGDGTRLSIL.